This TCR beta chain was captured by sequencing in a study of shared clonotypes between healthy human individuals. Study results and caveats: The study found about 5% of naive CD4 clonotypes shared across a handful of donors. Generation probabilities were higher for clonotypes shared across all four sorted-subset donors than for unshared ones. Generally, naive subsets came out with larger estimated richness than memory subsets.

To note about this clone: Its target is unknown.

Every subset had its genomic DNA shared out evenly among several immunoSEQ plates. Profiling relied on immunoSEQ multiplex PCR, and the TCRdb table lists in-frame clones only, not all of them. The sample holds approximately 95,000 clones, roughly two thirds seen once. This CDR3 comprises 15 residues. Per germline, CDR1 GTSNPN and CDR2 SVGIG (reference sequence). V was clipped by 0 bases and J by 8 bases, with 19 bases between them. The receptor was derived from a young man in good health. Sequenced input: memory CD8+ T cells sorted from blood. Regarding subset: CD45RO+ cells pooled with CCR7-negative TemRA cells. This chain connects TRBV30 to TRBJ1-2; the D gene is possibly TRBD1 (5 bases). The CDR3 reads CAWSVRQGRGAGYTF. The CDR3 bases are TGTGCCTGGAGTGTACGTCAGGGAAGAGGGGCCGGCTACACCTTC.